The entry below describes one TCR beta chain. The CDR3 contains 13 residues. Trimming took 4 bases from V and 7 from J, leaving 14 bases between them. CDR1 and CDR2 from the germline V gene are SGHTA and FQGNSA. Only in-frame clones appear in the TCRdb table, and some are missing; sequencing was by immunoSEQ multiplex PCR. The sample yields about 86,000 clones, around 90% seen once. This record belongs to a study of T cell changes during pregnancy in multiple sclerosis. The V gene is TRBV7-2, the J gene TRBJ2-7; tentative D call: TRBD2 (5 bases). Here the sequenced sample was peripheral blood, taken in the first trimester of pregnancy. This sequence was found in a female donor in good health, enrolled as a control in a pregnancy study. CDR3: CASSSAPEREQYF. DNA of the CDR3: TGTGCCAGCAGCTCGGCACCGGAGCGGGAGCAGTACTTC. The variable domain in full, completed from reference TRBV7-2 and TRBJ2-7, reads GAGVSQSPSNKVTEKGKDVELRCDPISGHTALYWYRQSLGQGLEFLIYFQGNSAPDKSGLPSDRFSAERTGGSVSTLTIQRTQQEDSAVYLCASSSAPEREQYFGPGTRLTVT.